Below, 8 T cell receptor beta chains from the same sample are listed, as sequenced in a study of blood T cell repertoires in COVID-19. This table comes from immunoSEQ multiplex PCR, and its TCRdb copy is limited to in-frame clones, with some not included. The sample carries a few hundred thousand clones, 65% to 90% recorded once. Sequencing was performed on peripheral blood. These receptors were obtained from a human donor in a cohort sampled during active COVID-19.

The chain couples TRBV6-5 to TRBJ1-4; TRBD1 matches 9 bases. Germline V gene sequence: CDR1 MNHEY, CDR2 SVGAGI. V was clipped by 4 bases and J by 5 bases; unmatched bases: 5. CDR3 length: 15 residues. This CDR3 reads CASSSGTGRNEKLFF. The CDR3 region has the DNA TGTGCCAGCAGTTCCGGGACAGGGAGAAATGAAAAACTGTTTTTT.

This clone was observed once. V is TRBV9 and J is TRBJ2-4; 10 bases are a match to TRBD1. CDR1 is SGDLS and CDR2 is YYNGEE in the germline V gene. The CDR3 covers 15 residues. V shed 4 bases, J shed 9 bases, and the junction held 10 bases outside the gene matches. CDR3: CASSPTGTGEVIQYF. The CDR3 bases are TGTGCCAGCAGCCCGACCGGGACAGGGGAAGTCATTCAGTACTTC.

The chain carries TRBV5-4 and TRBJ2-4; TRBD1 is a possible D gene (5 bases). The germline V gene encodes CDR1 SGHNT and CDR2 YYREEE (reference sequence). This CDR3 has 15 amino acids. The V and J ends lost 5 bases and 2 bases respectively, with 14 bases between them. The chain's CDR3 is CASSTGGEPKNIQYF. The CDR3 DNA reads TGTGCCAGCAGTACAGGTGGTGAGCCCAAAAACATTCAGTACTTC.

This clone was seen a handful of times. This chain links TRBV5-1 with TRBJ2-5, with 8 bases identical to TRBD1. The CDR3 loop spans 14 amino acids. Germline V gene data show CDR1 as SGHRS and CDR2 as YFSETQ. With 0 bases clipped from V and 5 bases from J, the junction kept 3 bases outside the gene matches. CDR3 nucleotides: TGCGCCAGCAGCTTGGTGACAGGGGACGAGACCCAGTACTTC. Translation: CASSLVTGDETQYF.

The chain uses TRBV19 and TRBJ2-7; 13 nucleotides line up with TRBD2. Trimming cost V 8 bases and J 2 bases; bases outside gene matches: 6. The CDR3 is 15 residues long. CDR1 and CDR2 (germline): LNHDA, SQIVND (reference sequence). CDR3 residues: CASSITSGGAYEQYF. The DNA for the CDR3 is TGTGCCAGTTCTATTACTAGCGGGGGGGCCTACGAGCAGTACTTC. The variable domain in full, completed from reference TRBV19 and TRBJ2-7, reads DGGITQSPKYLFRKEGQNVTLSCEQNLNHDAMYWYRQDPGQGLRLIYYSQIVNDFQKGDIAEGYSVSREKKESFPLTVTSAQKNPTAFYLCASSITSGGAYEQYFGPGTRLTVT.

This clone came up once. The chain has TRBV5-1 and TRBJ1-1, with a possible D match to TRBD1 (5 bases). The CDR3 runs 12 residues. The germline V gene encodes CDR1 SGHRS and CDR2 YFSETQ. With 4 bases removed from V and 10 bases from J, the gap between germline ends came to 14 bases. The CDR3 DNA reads TGCGCCAGCAGCCAGGTTGGGGCAAGAGCTTTCTTT. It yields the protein CASSQVGARAFF.

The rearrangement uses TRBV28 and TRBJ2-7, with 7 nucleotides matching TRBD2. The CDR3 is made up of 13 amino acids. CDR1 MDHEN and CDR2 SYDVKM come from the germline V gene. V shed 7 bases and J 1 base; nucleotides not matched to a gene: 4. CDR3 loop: CASTTGGSYEQYF. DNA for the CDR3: TGTGCCAGCACTACGGGAGGATCCTACGAGCAGTACTTC. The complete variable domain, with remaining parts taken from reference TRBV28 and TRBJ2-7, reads DVKVTQSSRYLVKRTGEKVFLECVQDMDHENMFWYRQDPGLGLRLIYFSYDVKMKEKGDIPEGYSVSREKKERFSLILESASTNQTSMYLCASTTGGSYEQYFGPGTRLTVT.

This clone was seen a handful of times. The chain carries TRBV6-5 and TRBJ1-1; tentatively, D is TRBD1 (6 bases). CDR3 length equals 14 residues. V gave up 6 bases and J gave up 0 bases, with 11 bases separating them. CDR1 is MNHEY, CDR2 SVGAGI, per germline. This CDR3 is CASRIQGLNTEAFF. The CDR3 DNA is TGTGCCAGCAGAATACAGGGCTTGAACACTGAAGCTTTCTTT.